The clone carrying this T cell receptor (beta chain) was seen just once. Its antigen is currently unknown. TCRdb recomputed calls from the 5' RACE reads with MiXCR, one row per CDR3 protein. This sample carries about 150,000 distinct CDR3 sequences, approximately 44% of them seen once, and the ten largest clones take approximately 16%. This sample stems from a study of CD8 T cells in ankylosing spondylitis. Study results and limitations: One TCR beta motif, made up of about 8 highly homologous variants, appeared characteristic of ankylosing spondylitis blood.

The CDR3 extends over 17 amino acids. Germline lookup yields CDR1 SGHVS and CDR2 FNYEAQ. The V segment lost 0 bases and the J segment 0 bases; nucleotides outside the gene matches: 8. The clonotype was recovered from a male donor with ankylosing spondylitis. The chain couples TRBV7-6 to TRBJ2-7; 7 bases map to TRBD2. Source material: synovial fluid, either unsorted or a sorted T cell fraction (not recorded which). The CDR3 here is CASSLAIPGLHSYEQYF. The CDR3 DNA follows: TGTGCCAGCAGCTTAGCGATTCCGGGACTACACTCCTACGAGCAGTACTTC.